The next 25 T cell receptor beta chains were all read from a single sample in a study of CD4 T cells in relation to SARS-CoV-2 and coronaviruses. Before the COVID-19 pandemic, during about 2010-2018, CD4+ T cells were taken from unexposed donors. Isolation of CD4+ T cells took place after roughly nine days in culture. These TCRs' antigens remain unknown. The table came from immunoSEQ multiplex PCR; TCRdb's copy has only in-frame clones and leaves some out. The sample has around 22,000 clones, over 70% seen once. The sample consisted of CD4+ T cells from PBMCs, cultured in vitro. These receptors were taken from a human donor in good health.

The CDR3 loop reads CASRKRQGNTEAFF. CDR3 sequence (DNA): TGTGCCAGCAGAAAGAGACAGGGGAACACTGAAGCTTTCTTT. The chain uses TRBV2 and TRBJ1-1, with 7 bases identical to TRBD1. Per germline, CDR1 SNHLY and CDR2 FYNNEI. The CDR3 consists of 14 residues. Losses at the gene ends were 6 bases for V and 1 base for J; bases not matched to a gene: 5.

The chain joins TRBV5-1 to TRBJ1-2; maybe TRBD1 (5 bases). V lost 3 bases, J lost 6 bases, and 12 bases lay in between. In germline, CDR1 is SGHRS, CDR2 YFSETQ. The CDR3 has 13 amino acids. The CDR3 loop reads CASSSPGGDGYTF. CDR3 in DNA: TGCGCCAGCAGCTCCCCAGGAGGGGATGGCTACACCTTC.

The chain uses TRBV5-4 and TRBJ2-5, with 14 bases aligning to TRBD2. This CDR3 region has 18 residues. The germline V gene has CDR1 SGHNT and CDR2 YYREEE (reference sequence). V was pared by 4 bases and J by 0 bases, with 8 bases of the junction left unmatched. The DNA of the CDR3 is TGTGCCAGCAGCGCGGGACTAGCGGGAGTCTCATACCAAGAGACCCAGTACTTC. As protein: CASSAGLAGVSYQETQYF.

V gene TRBV12-3 or TRBV12-4 combines with J gene TRBJ1-1; D gene uncertain. V shed 5 bases and J shed 6 bases, with 13 bases lying between them. The CDR3 runs to 13 residues. This CDR3 is CASSPRGTAEAFF. Written as DNA, the CDR3 is TGTGCCAGCAGTCCTCGAGGAACCGCTGAAGCTTTCTTT.

The gene calls are TRBV28 and TRBJ1-2, with TRBD1 identical over 7 bases. Germline loops: CDR1 MDHEN, CDR2 SYDVKM. With V trimmed by 7 bases and J by 4 bases, 12 bases remained unmatched. The CDR3 extends over 15 amino acids. CDR3 loop: CASNDMTGKSYGYTF. The CDR3 DNA reads as TGTGCCAGCAATGATATGACAGGGAAAAGCTATGGCTACACCTTC.

This chain joins TRBV7-9 and TRBJ1-3, with D tentatively TRBD1 (6 bases). Looked up from germline, CDR1 is SEHNR and CDR2 is FQNEAQ (reference sequence). V lost 6 bases, J lost 2 bases, and 14 bases lay in between. This CDR3 spans 15 amino acids. In DNA, the CDR3 is TGTGCCAGCAGTTCTATCAGGGGCACTGGAAACACCATATATTTT. Translated, it gives CASSSIRGTGNTIYF.

The chain joins TRBV9 to TRBJ1-4; TRBD1 agrees at 7 bases. The V segment lost 4 bases and the J segment 8 bases; nucleotides outside the gene matches: 5. Germline V lookup: CDR1 SGDLS, CDR2 YYNGEE. The CDR3 runs 13 residues. The CDR3 DNA reads as TGTGCCAGCAGCACCCGACAGGGCGAAAAACTGTTTTTT. Translating it yields CASSTRQGEKLFF.

The gene calls are TRBV3-1 (or the pseudogene TRBV3-2) and TRBJ1-1, with D uncertain. This CDR3 has 15 amino acids. Deletions cut 1 base from V and 4 bases from J, with 13 bases between. Germline CDR1 and CDR2: LGHDT and YNNKEL (reference sequence). CDR3 amino acids: CASSQAGRTSTEAFF. CDR3 DNA: TGTGCCAGCAGCCAAGCCGGACGGACGAGCACTGAAGCTTTCTTT.

CDR3 residues: CASSASGFGQPQHF. CDR3 in DNA: TGTGCCAGCAGCGCCAGTGGCTTCGGGCAGCCCCAGCATTTT. The chain is built from TRBV9 and TRBJ1-5; D not certain. The CDR3 extends over 14 amino acids. V shed 3 bases and J shed 7 bases, with 14 bases lying between them. CDR1 and CDR2 (germline): SGDLS, YYNGEE.

This clone was recorded a few times. The chain combines TRBV6-6 with TRBJ1-5; the D is unclear. The ends were cut back, 6 bases at V and 7 bases at J, with 13 bases in the middle. In germline, CDR1 is MNHNY, CDR2 SVGAGI (reference sequence). CDR3 length: 13 residues. The CDR3 coding sequence is TGTGCCAGCAGCCTCCTAGACAACCAGCCCCAGCATTTT. Its translation is CASSLLDNQPQHF.

This clone was detected a few times. The rearrangement joins TRBV27 to TRBJ2-7; 7 bases match TRBD2. From germline, CDR1 is MNHEY and CDR2 SMNVEV (reference sequence). The CDR3 length is 15 residues. V gave up 3 bases and J gave up 3 bases; unmatched junction bases: 8. The CDR3 here is CASSLGREKIYEQYF. The CDR3 region has the DNA TGTGCCAGCAGTTTGGGGAGGGAAAAGATCTACGAGCAGTACTTC.

The V call is TRBV3-1 (or the pseudogene TRBV3-2), the J call TRBJ2-1; no clear D. Per germline, CDR1 LGHDT and CDR2 YNNKEL (reference sequence). The CDR3 runs 13 residues. V lost 4 bases to trimming and J lost 9 bases, with 13 bases between them. The CDR3 protein is CASSPTRRGEQFF. The CDR3 nucleotides are TGTGCCAGCAGCCCAACTCGACGCGGTGAGCAGTTCTTC.

This clone was counted a single time. This chain connects TRBV12-5 to TRBJ2-1; TRBD2 agrees at 11 bases. The CDR3 is made up of 16 amino acids. V lost 6 bases to trimming and J lost 7 bases; unmatched junction nucleotides: 11. Germline V gene sequence: CDR1 LGHNT, CDR2 FRNRAP. The CDR3: CASGKIAGGPWNEQFF. CDR3 nucleotides: TGTGCTAGTGGGAAAATAGCGGGAGGGCCTTGGAATGAGCAGTTCTTC.

V gene TRBV6-6 combines with J gene TRBJ1-2; 7 bases agree with TRBD1. V trimming: 2 bases; J trimming: 6 bases; junction bases outside the gene matches: 6. Germline CDR1 and CDR2: MNHNY and SVGAGI (reference sequence). CDR3 length: 14 amino acids. The CDR3 nucleotides are TGTGCCAGCAGTTACAGGGGGCTAAAGGATGGCTACACCTTC. Protein sequence: CASSYRGLKDGYTF.

The chain joins TRBV5-1 to TRBJ2-1; the D gene could be TRBD1 or TRBD2 (6 bases each). CDR1 and CDR2 from the germline V gene are SGHRS and YFSETQ. V lost 5 bases to trimming and J lost 7 bases, with 13 bases between them. CDR3 length equals 13 residues. The CDR3 sequence: CASRSDSGNEQFF. For the CDR3, the DNA is TGCGCCAGCAGGTCGGACAGCGGGAATGAGCAGTTCTTC.

This chain connects TRBV6-2 or TRBV6-3 to TRBJ1-5, with 7 bases matching TRBD1. The V and J ends lost 2 bases and 5 bases, in that order; junction bases with no gene match: 12. CDR1 and CDR2 (germline): MNHEY, SVGEGT. The CDR3 extends over 17 amino acids. CDR3 sequence: CASSYAGAADRHQPQHF. Written as DNA, the CDR3 is TGTGCCAGCAGTTACGCGGGGGCAGCGGACAGGCATCAGCCCCAGCATTTT.

The V gene is TRBV3-1 (or the pseudogene TRBV3-2), the J gene TRBJ2-3, with D tentatively TRBD2 (5 bases). Trimming pared 7 bases from V and 1 base from J, leaving 12 bases between. Germline V CDR1 and CDR2: LGHDT, YNNKEL (reference sequence). The CDR3 extends over 14 amino acids. Written as DNA, the CDR3 is TGTGCCAGCACCCCGGGGATCGGCACAGATACGCAGTATTTT. Encoded protein: CASTPGIGTDTQYF.

The chain has TRBV2 and TRBJ2-7; TRBD2 matches at 11 bases. The CDR3 is made up of 15 amino acids. CDR1 SNHLY and CDR2 FYNNEI come from the germline V gene. V dropped 4 bases and J dropped 6; count of bases not matched to a gene: 8. The CDR3 loop reads CASSGIAGGRGEQYF. The CDR3, as DNA: TGTGCCAGCAGTGGAATAGCGGGAGGGCGGGGCGAGCAGTACTTC.

The chain links TRBV5-1 to TRBJ2-7, with TRBD2 matching over 14 bases. The CDR3 sequence is 15 residues long. J lost 5 bases, V lost 3 bases, and 4 bases had no gene match. The germline gives CDR1 SGHRS, CDR2 YFSETQ. The CDR3 spells CASSWEGLAGDEQYF. Here the CDR3 DNA reads TGCGCCAGCAGCTGGGAGGGACTAGCGGGAGACGAGCAGTACTTC.

The chain combines TRBV5-6 with TRBJ2-1; D gene ambiguous. CDR3 size: 14 residues. Germline CDR1 reads SGHDT; CDR2 reads YYEEEE. V lost 6 bases and J 7 bases, leaving 17 bases between the germline ends. CDR3 sequence reads: CASNPSLLVNEQFF. The CDR3, as DNA: TGTGCCAGCAACCCGTCCCTCTTGGTAAATGAGCAGTTCTTC.

This chain links TRBV4-1 with TRBJ2-3, with 11 bases aligning to TRBD2. Trimming cost V 0 bases and J 7 bases; bases outside gene matches: 6. The CDR3 totals 16 residues. Germline assignment: CDR1 MGHRA and CDR2 YSYEKL. As DNA, the CDR3 is TGCGCCAGCAGCCAAGATCGGACTAGCGGGTCTAATACGCAGTATTTT. This translates into CASSQDRTSGSNTQYF.

This chain connects TRBV6-4 to TRBJ2-3; D is unclear. CDR1 and CDR2 (germline): MRHNA, SNTAGT. The V end lost 0 bases, the J end lost 10 bases, and 11 bases lay between the germline ends. The length of the CDR3 is 13 residues. The CDR3 DNA reads as TGTGCCAGCAGTGACTCGACGTCGAGTGCGCAGTATTTT. Encoded protein: CASSDSTSSAQYF.

The gene calls are TRBV3-1 (or the pseudogene TRBV3-2) and TRBJ2-7; 14 bases map to TRBD2. The V segment lost 10 bases and the J segment 2 bases; nucleotides outside the gene matches: 1. The CDR3 totals 13 residues. The germline V gene has CDR1 LGHDT and CDR2 YNNKEL (reference sequence). CDR3 amino acids: CATGLAGAYEQYF. As DNA, the CDR3 is TGTGCCACGGGACTAGCGGGAGCCTACGAGCAGTACTTC.

The CDR3 protein is CASSVGGVANTEAFF. CDR3 DNA: TGTGCCAGCAGCGTAGGGGGGGTGGCGAACACTGAAGCTTTCTTT. V usage is TRBV9 and J usage is TRBJ1-1; tentatively, D is TRBD1 (5 bases). Germline CDR1 and CDR2: SGDLS and YYNGEE. Trimming removed 0 bases from V and 1 base from J, with 10 bases in between. The CDR3 covers 15 residues.

The table lists this clone with a count of one. The rearrangement links TRBV30 to TRBJ1-1; D call uncertain. The germline V gene has CDR1 GTSNPN and CDR2 SVGIG (reference sequence). The CDR3 contains 13 residues. V was cut by 3 bases and J by 3 bases, with 11 bases left in between. The CDR3 region is CAWRARRDTEAFF. The DNA for the CDR3 is TGTGCCTGGAGGGCGAGGAGGGACACTGAAGCTTTCTTT.